This T cell receptor beta chain originates from a study of technical replicates of blood from four donors. TCRdb's copy holds only in-frame clones and misses some; the assay was immunoSEQ multiplex PCR. The sample consists of 65,000 to 95,000 clones, 97% of them appearing once. There are 13 residues in the CDR3. V lost 4 bases to trimming and J lost 1 base, with 6 bases between them. Germline V gene data show CDR1 as SGHDT and CDR2 as YYEEEE. This sequence originates from a human donor in good health. Sequences were obtained from T cells isolated from PBMCs. J is TRBJ1-5 and V is TRBV5-6, with unresolved D. The CDR3 bases are TGTGCCAGCAGCCCAGGAAGCAATCAGCCCCAGCATTTT. It is translated as CASSPGSNQPQHF.